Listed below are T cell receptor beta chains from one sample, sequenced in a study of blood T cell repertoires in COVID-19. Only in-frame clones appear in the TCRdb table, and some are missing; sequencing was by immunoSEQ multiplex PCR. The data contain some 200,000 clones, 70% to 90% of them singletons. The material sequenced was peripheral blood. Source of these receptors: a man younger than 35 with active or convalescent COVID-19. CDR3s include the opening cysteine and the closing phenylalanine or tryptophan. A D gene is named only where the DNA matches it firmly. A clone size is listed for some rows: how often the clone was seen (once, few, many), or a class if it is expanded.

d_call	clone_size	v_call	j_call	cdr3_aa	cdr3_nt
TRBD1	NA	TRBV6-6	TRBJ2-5	CASSLTGVVETQYF	TGTGCCAGCAGTCTCACAGGGGTAGTTGAGACCCAGTACTTC
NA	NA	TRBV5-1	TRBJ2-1	CASSLDRPFSYNEQFF	TGCGCCAGCAGCCTGGACAGACCCTTCTCCTACAATGAGCAGTTCTTC
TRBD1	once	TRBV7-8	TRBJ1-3	CASSLPGGISGNTIYF	TGTGCCAGCAGCTTGCCAGGGGGGATCTCTGGAAACACCATATATTTT
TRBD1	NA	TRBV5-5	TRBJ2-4	CATALWGAGGLNIQYF	TGTGCCACCGCACTTTGGGGGGCAGGGGGCTTAAACATTCAGTACTTC
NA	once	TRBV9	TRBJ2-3	CASSVLMGNTQYF	TGTGCCAGCAGCGTACTGATGGGCAATACGCAGTATTTT
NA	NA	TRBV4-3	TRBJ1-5	CASSQGHRNQPQHF	TGCGCCAGCAGCCAGGGACACCGCAATCAGCCCCAGCATTTT
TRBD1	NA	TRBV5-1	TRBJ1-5	CASSPGTDSNQPQHF	TGCGCCAGCAGCCCAGGGACAGATAGCAATCAGCCCCAGCATTTT
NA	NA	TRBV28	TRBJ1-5	CASSQQSSNQPQHF	TGTGCCAGCAGTCAACAGAGTAGCAATCAGCCCCAGCATTTT
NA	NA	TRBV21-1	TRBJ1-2	CASSKVMYYGYTF	TGTGCCAGCAGCAAAGTCATGTACTATGGCTACACCTTC
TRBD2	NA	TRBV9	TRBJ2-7	CASSAGLAGVYEQYF	TGTGCCAGCAGCGCGGGACTAGCGGGAGTGTACGAGCAGTACTTC
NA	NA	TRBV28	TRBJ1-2	CASSYPGGTYGYTF	TGTGCCAGCAGTTACCCCGGCGGAACCTATGGCTACACCTTC
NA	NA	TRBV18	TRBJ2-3	CASSLNILADTQYF	TGTGCCAGCTCACTCAACATCCTGGCAGATACGCAGTATTTT
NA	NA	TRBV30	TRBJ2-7	CAWSAGRGTYEQYF	TGTGCCTGGAGCGCCGGGAGAGGGACCTACGAGCAGTACTTC
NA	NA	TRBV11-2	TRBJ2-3	CASSRSTDTQYF	TGTGCCAGCAGCCGTAGCACAGATACGCAGTATTTT
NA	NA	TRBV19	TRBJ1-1	CATTKGTPNTEAFF	TGTGCCACCACCAAGGGGACACCGAACACTGAAGCTTTCTTT
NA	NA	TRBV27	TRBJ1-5	CASRPLHSNQPQHF	TGTGCCAGCAGACCACTTCATAGCAATCAGCCCCAGCATTTT
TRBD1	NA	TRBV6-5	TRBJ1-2	CASSPGQGAFGYTF	TGTGCCAGCAGTCCGGGACAGGGGGCGTTTGGCTACACCTTC
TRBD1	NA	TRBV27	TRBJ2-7	CASSPTPLRQGAYEQYF	TGTGCCAGCAGTCCCACGCCCTTAAGACAGGGTGCCTACGAGCAGTACTTC
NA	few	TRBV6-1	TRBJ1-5	CASSASTKGGNQPQHF	TGTGCCAGCAGTGCCTCGACAAAGGGAGGCAATCAGCCCCAGCATTTT
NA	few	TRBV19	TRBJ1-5	CASSPGINQPQHF	TGTGCCAGTAGTCCCGGGATCAATCAGCCCCAGCATTTT